This TCR beta chain stems from a study of blood T cell repertoires in COVID-19. CDR1 and CDR2 from the germline V gene are KGHSH and LQKENI. The CDR3 has 14 amino acids. Deletions cut 1 base from V and 2 bases from J, with 9 bases between. This clone was seen only a few times. Data came from immunoSEQ multiplex PCR; TCRdb stores just in-frame clones and leaves some out. The table lists roughly 300,000 clones, 86% of them singletons, with about 4.1% in the top ten. The clonotype was recovered from a man aged 25 to 40 who had recovered from COVID-19. Source material: PBMCs or T cells enriched from blood (not recorded which). V usage is TRBV18 and J usage is TRBJ2-7, with a possible D match to TRBD1 (5 bases). This chain's CDR3 is CASSPQEGAYEQYF. CDR3 bases: TGTGCCAGCTCACCACAGGAAGGGGCCTACGAGCAGTACTTC.